A single sample gave rise to the 31 T cell receptor beta chains below, sequenced in a study of T cells in Graves' hyperthyroidism and ophthalmopathy. Amplification of TCR beta CDR3 regions used RNA as the template. First-round RT-PCR of the TCR CDR3 relied on the HTBI primer set. TCRdb reprocessed the multiplex PCR reads with MiXCR, giving one entry per CDR3 protein. The table lists a few hundred thousand distinct CDR3 sequences, roughly 20% of them singletons. Sequencing was performed on blood. These TCRs come from a man younger than 30 with Graves' hyperthyroidism.

At least ten counts were recorded for this clonotype. This chain joins TRBV30 and TRBJ2-6, with a possible D match to TRBD2 (5 bases). Germline assignment: CDR1 GTSNPN and CDR2 SVGIG (reference sequence). The CDR3 has 14 residues. The V gene lost 3 bases and the J gene lost 1 base, with 7 bases spanning the gap. The CDR3 region is CAWSGESGANVLTF. CDR3 nucleotide sequence: TGTGCCTGGAGCGGGGAATCTGGGGCCAACGTCCTGACTTTC.

This clonotype was seen many times. The V call is TRBV2, the J call TRBJ2-5; a possible D gene is TRBD2 (7 bases). This CDR3 is built from 15 residues. Per germline, CDR1 SNHLY and CDR2 FYNNEI. V lost 4 bases, J lost 1 base, and 13 bases lay in between. This CDR3 reads CASSAPRGAQETQYF. CDR3 nucleotides: TGTGCCAGCAGTGCCCCACGGGGGGCCCAAGAGACCCAGTACTTC.

In its sample, this clonotype was seen many times. The rearrangement links TRBV3-1 to TRBJ1-1; maybe TRBD1 (5 bases). The CDR3 length is 14 residues. Germline V gene data show CDR1 as LGHDT and CDR2 as YNNKEL (reference sequence). V lost 4 bases and J 3 bases, leaving 12 bases between the germline ends. In nucleotides, the CDR3 is TGTGCCAGCAGCCGACGTGGGGGGGACACTGAAGCTTTCTTT. Translating gives CASSRRGGDTEAFF.

This clonotype has just a few counts. The rearrangement joins TRBV3-1 to TRBJ1-1; D may be TRBD1 (6 bases). The CDR3 runs to 14 residues. V lost 4 bases and J 6 bases, leaving 15 bases between the germline ends. The germline CDR1 and CDR2 sequences are LGHDT and YNNKEL (reference sequence). The CDR3 loop reads CASSRGGGLPEAFF. CDR3 DNA sequence: TGTGCCAGCAGCCGGGGGGGCGGCCTGCCTGAAGCTTTCTTT.

This clonotype appeared many times. This chain links TRBV3-1 with TRBJ1-1; TRBD1 might be the D (5 bases). This CDR3 comprises 13 residues. In germline, CDR1 is LGHDT, CDR2 YNNKEL (reference sequence). Trimming pared 8 bases from V and 0 bases from J, leaving 10 bases between. The CDR3 region is CASAGRMNTEAFF. The CDR3 DNA sequence: TGTGCCAGCGCGGGGCGAATGAACACTGAAGCTTTCTTT.

This clonotype appeared many times. This rearrangement joins TRBV11-2 to TRBJ1-1; D is unresolved. Germline CDR1 is SGHAT and CDR2 is FQNNGV. The CDR3 has 14 residues. Trimming left V 1 base short and J 2 bases short, with 8 bases between. The CDR3 DNA is TGTGCCAGCAGCTTAGGGGTTTCTAACACTGAAGCTTTCTTT. Residues: CASSLGVSNTEAFF.

This clonotype was picked up many times. This rearrangement joins TRBV7-2 to TRBJ2-5, with 10 positions matching TRBD2. V shed 4 bases and J 0 bases; nucleotides not matched to a gene: 14. Germline CDR1 and CDR2: SGHTA and FQGNSA. This CDR3 comprises 19 residues. Written as DNA, the CDR3 is TGTGCCAGCAGCTCCCTCGTACCGGGACTAGCGTCCTACCAAGAGACCCAGTACTTC. Its protein product is CASSSLVPGLASYQETQYF. The variable domain in full, with the rest retrieved from reference TRBV7-2 and TRBJ2-5, is GAGVSQSPSNKVTEKGKDVELRCDPISGHTALYWYRQSLGQGLEFLIYFQGNSAPDKSGLPSDRFSAERTGGSVSTLTIQRTQQEDSAVYLCASSSLVPGLASYQETQYFGPGTRLLVL.

There are many counts of this clonotype. Compared with germline, one end of the junction differs, possibly owing to a read error. The V gene is TRBV19, the J gene TRBJ2-7; 10 bases fit TRBD1. CDR1 is LNHDA, CDR2 SQIVND, per germline (reference sequence). This CDR3 contains 13 residues. The CDR3 region has the DNA TGTGCCAGCAGTACGGGACAGGGGCTCGAGCAGTACTTC. It specifies CASSTGQGLEQYF.

The gene calls are TRBV28 and TRBJ2-7, with D tentatively TRBD1 (6 bases). The CDR3 totals 17 residues. The germline V and J ends were trimmed by 6 bases and 0 bases, with 21 bases remaining between them. Germline CDR1 is MDHEN and CDR2 is SYDVKM. The CDR3 here is CASSLNSRDTVSYEQYF. The CDR3 nucleotides are TGTGCCAGCAGCTTGAACTCCCGGGACACCGTCTCCTACGAGCAGTACTTC. The full variable domain, its missing parts supplied by reference TRBV28 and TRBJ2-7, is DVKVTQSSRYLVKRTGEKVFLECVQDMDHENMFWYRQDPGLGLRLIYFSYDVKMKEKGDIPEGYSVSREKKERFSLILESASTNQTSMYLCASSLNSRDTVSYEQYFGPGTRLTVT.

This clonotype was seen ten or more times. The chain uses TRBV4-1 and TRBJ2-5, with 8 nucleotides matching TRBD2. The CDR3 totals 17 residues. Germline values: CDR1 MGHRA, CDR2 YSYEKL. The junction had 10 bases not matched to a gene; V was cut back by 3 bases and J by 1 base. The CDR3 sequence is CASSHPRTGTSQETQYF. DNA for the CDR3: TGCGCCAGCAGCCATCCCCGAACCGGGACTAGCCAAGAGACCCAGTACTTC.

This clonotype was seen many times. The chain recombines TRBV6-2 or TRBV6-3 with TRBJ1-5, with D possibly TRBD1 on 5 matching bases. The CDR3 covers 19 residues. V lost 2 bases to trimming and J lost 0 bases, with 20 bases between them. CDR1 and CDR2 (germline): MNHEY, SVGEGT. CDR3: CASSYAGLPVNYSNQPQHF. DNA for the CDR3: TGTGCCAGCAGTTACGCGGGACTCCCGGTAAACTATAGCAATCAGCCCCAGCATTTT.

On this clonotype itself: This clone may be a read error of a much larger clone one base away. The V call is TRBV12-5, the J call TRBJ1-5; TRBD1 is a possible D gene (5 bases). From germline, CDR1 is LGHNT and CDR2 FRNRAP. V was shortened by 5 bases and J by 3 bases, with 23 bases between the two germline ends. The CDR3 has 18 amino acids. CDR3 sequence (DNA): TGTGCTAGTGGTCCATCCCAAGACAGACCTTCTCTCAATCAGCCCCAGCATTTT. Protein: CASGPSQDRPSLNQPQHF. Full variable domain (outside the CDR3, taken from reference TRBV12-5 and TRBJ1-5): DARVTQTPRHKVTEMGQEVTMRCQPILGHNTVFWYRQTMMQGLELLAYFRNRAPLDDSGMPKDRFSAEMPDATLATLKIQPSEPRDSAVYFCASGPSQDRPSLNQPQHFGDGTRLSIL.

This clonotype showed up many times. The chain employs TRBV12-3 or TRBV12-4 and TRBJ1-2; D is perhaps TRBD1 (5 bases). CDR3 length equals 13 residues. Trimming cost V 4 bases and J 2 bases, with 8 bases left between them. CDR3 DNA: TGTGCCAGCAGTTCGGACATAAACTATGGCTACACCTTC. Translated, it gives CASSSDINYGYTF.

This clonotype came up a few times. V gene TRBV7-2 combines with J gene TRBJ1-2; 11 bases line up with TRBD1. This CDR3 region has 15 residues. Trimming took 5 bases from V and 5 from J; bases not matched to a gene: 7. Germline V gives CDR1 SGHTA, CDR2 FQGNSA. The chain's CDR3 is CASSTRTGGWYGYTF. The CDR3 DNA follows: TGTGCCAGCAGCACGAGGACAGGGGGCTGGTATGGCTACACCTTC.

This clonotype was detected many times. The chain couples TRBV6-1 to TRBJ1-1; TRBD1 matches 7 bases. CDR1 and CDR2 from the germline V gene are MNHNS and SASEGT. CDR3 size: 15 residues. The J segment lost 6 bases and the V segment lost 6 bases, leaving 13 bases of the junction unmatched. In nucleotides, the CDR3 is TGTGCCAGCAGCGCCCGGGTGGGACAGCGTCCTGAAGCTTTCTTT. Amino acids: CASSARVGQRPEAFF.

This clonotype was seen at least ten times. The J gene is TRBJ2-7, the V gene TRBV27, with 9 positions matching TRBD1. Germline CDR1 MNHEY, CDR2 SMNVEV (reference sequence). V shed 7 bases, J shed 6 bases, and the junction held 13 bases outside the gene matches. This CDR3 is built from 15 residues. The chain's CDR3 is CASTRTPGQGFEQYF. In nucleotides, the CDR3 is TGTGCCAGCACCAGGACCCCGGGACAGGGATTCGAGCAGTACTTC.

The V and J genes are TRBV30 and TRBJ1-2; D not resolved. The CDR3 totals 14 residues. Per the germline V gene, CDR1 is GTSNPN and CDR2 is SVGIG (reference sequence). V was shortened by 4 bases and J by 8 bases, with 20 bases between the two germline ends. Here the CDR3 DNA reads TGTGCCTGGACTCCTCCGGCCTCCCTCCGGGGCTACACCTTC. This sequence encodes CAWTPPASLRGYTF.

This clonotype was found many times. The chain couples TRBV28 to TRBJ1-2; D is unresolved. Germline CDR1 MDHEN, CDR2 SYDVKM. This CDR3 has 14 amino acids. Trimming cost V 2 bases and J 9 bases, with 16 bases left between them. In DNA form, the CDR3 reads TGTGCCAGCAGTTTAGAGGCTTATCTAGATAGCTACACCTTC. Translated: CASSLEAYLDSYTF.

This clonotype has at least ten counts. The chain combines TRBV5-5 with TRBJ1-1, with no clear D. The germline V and J ends were trimmed by 0 bases and 7 bases, with 10 bases remaining between them. The CDR3 covers 13 residues. Per germline, CDR1 SGHKS and CDR2 YYEKEE (reference sequence). The CDR3 here is CASSLEEAGEAFF. CDR3 DNA sequence: TGTGCCAGCAGCTTGGAGGAGGCGGGTGAAGCTTTCTTT.

Concerning this clonotype itself: In this CDR3 the conserved last residue, phenylalanine or tryptophan, is missing, so a read error is likely. The limits of the CDR3 on the DNA are not certain, so only TCRdb's listed CDR3 is given. CDR3 loop: CASTRREISNTGELSL. J is TRBJ2-2 and V is TRBV6-1; the table calls TRBD1, which could not be checked here. CDR1 and CDR2 from the germline V gene are MNHNS and SASEGT. Including both end residues, the CDR3 is 16 amino acids long.

This clonotype appeared a few times. The chain joins TRBV4-2 to TRBJ1-6; no clear D. V lost 3 bases, J lost 7 bases, and 13 bases lay in between. CDR3 length: 15 amino acids. Germline V gene lookup returns CDR1 LGHNA and CDR2 YNFKEQ. Written as DNA, the CDR3 is TGTGCCAGCAGCCACACCAAAGGTCCCAATTCACCCCTCCACTTT. Translation gives CASSHTKGPNSPLHF.

This clonotype was recorded at least ten times. The chain employs TRBV27 and TRBJ1-5; 7 bases fit TRBD1. CDR1 is MNHEY, CDR2 SMNVEV, per germline (reference sequence). The junction had 15 bases not matched to a gene; V was cut back by 4 bases and J by 9 bases. The CDR3 contains 16 residues. CDR3 nucleotide sequence: TGTGCCAGCAGTTCGACAGGGACCGGGACCACCGGGCCCCAGCATTTT. Translating it yields CASSSTGTGTTGPQHF.

This clonotype has just a few counts. The chain is built from TRBV6-1 and TRBJ2-4, with 8 bases that match TRBD2. CDR1 MNHNS and CDR2 SASEGT come from the germline V gene. With V trimmed by 5 bases and J by 6 bases, 6 bases remained unmatched. This CDR3 is built from 14 residues. As DNA, the CDR3 is TGTGCCAGCAGTCTCGGGGGGGCCGCAAACATTCAGTACTTC. Residues: CASSLGGAANIQYF.

This clonotype was seen repeatedly, ten times or more. The V call is TRBV6-5, the J call TRBJ2-5, with 7 bases that match TRBD2. Looked up from germline, CDR1 is MNHEY and CDR2 is SVGAGI. Trimming took 4 bases from V and 2 from J; bases not matched to a gene: 10. This CDR3 is built from 16 residues. The CDR3 coding sequence is TGTGCCAGCAGTTCAACCGGAGCGGGGACGCAAGAGACCCAGTACTTC. The encoded protein is CASSSTGAGTQETQYF.

Many counts were recorded for this clonotype. V usage is TRBV5-1 and J usage is TRBJ1-2, with D perhaps TRBD1 (5 bases). This CDR3 has 15 residues. Germline-derived CDR1 and CDR2 are SGHRS and YFSETQ. V lost 0 bases, J lost 2 bases, and 11 bases lay in between. The CDR3 DNA sequence: TGCGCCAGCAGCTTGGTGGCAGGGACCAACTATGGCTACACCTTC. It encodes CASSLVAGTNYGYTF.

This clonotype was counted ten times or more. The chain recombines TRBV6-1 with TRBJ1-6; TRBD1 agrees at 10 bases. Germline V gives CDR1 MNHNS, CDR2 SASEGT. The junction had 3 bases not matched to a gene; V was cut back by 5 bases and J by 5 bases. The CDR3 has 15 amino acids. CDR3 in DNA: TGTGCCAGCAGTACCGGGACAGGGGATAATTCACCCCTCCACTTT. Translated: CASSTGTGDNSPLHF.

This clonotype was detected many times. CDR3 DNA sequence: TGCGCCAGCAGCGAAGGCACTGCCACCGGGGAGCTGTTTTTT. Translated, it gives CASSEGTATGELFF. V usage is TRBV5-1 and J usage is TRBJ2-2; no reliable D call. V shed 4 bases and J shed 4 bases, with 11 bases lying between them. The germline V gene encodes CDR1 SGHRS and CDR2 YFSETQ. The CDR3 contains 14 residues.

This clonotype was counted at least ten times. V usage is TRBV24-1 and J usage is TRBJ1-5; 7 bases are shared with TRBD1. Germline V gene lookup returns CDR1 KGHDR and CDR2 SFDVKD. The CDR3 loop spans 15 amino acids. Trimming removed 3 bases from V and 7 bases from J; junction bases left unmatched: 8. This chain's CDR3 is CATSDTTGAGQPQHF. CDR3 bases: TGTGCCACCAGTGATACTACAGGGGCAGGACAGCCCCAGCATTTT.

The CDR3 sequence is CSAEEPLPSGNTIYF. Here the CDR3 DNA reads TGCAGTGCTGAGGAGCCTTTGCCCTCTGGAAACACCATATATTTT. This rearrangement joins TRBV20-1 to TRBJ1-3; D is undetermined. Trimming took 5 bases from V and 0 from J, leaving 14 bases between them. Looked up from germline, CDR1 is DFQATT and CDR2 is SNEGSKA (reference sequence). The CDR3 totals 15 residues.

This clonotype was observed at least ten times. The chain is built from TRBV28 and TRBJ1-2; no firm D call. The germline V gene encodes CDR1 MDHEN and CDR2 SYDVKM. V was cut by 11 bases and J by 5 bases, with 18 bases left in between. The CDR3 is made up of 13 amino acids. The CDR3 region has the DNA TGTGCCGTGCGAACCCTAGCCGCTTATGGCTACACCTTC. This translates into CAVRTLAAYGYTF.

This rearrangement joins TRBV6-5 to TRBJ1-2; 8 bases map to TRBD1. Germline V CDR1 and CDR2: MNHEY, SVGAGI. Germline trimming cut 2 bases from V and 8 bases from J; bases unmatched to any gene: 4. This CDR3 contains 13 residues. The CDR3 DNA reads TGTGCCAGCAGTTACGCAGGGGGCATAGGCTACACCTTC. Translated: CASSYAGGIGYTF.